The 12 T cell receptor beta chains presented below share a single source sample, sequenced in a study of CD8+ T cells in alopecia areata. Extraction of RNA preceded its reverse transcription into cDNA, which served as the sequencing template. This table comes from immunoSEQ multiplex PCR, and its TCRdb copy is limited to in-frame clones, with some not included. Among fewer than 200,000 clones, 67% were seen once, and the ten largest hold 9.5% to 12%. Sample: CD8+ T cells sorted from blood, taken at week 0. The receptor source for this set is a human donor with alopecia areata.

The chain employs TRBV4-2 and TRBJ2-7; 7 nucleotides match TRBD1. The ends lost 3 bases at V and 1 base at J; junction bases unmatched: 15. The CDR3 runs to 18 residues. Germline loops: CDR1 LGHNA, CDR2 YNFKEQ. The CDR3 sequence: CASSHPPGQAAVSYEQYF. In DNA, the CDR3 is TGTGCCAGCAGCCACCCGCCCGGACAGGCCGCAGTTTCCTACGAGCAGTACTTC.

The chain couples TRBV29-1 to TRBJ2-2; 7 nucleotides line up with TRBD2. Germline CDR1 is SQVTM and CDR2 is ANQGSEA. The CDR3 runs to 11 residues. After removal of 7 bases from V and 8 bases from J, the junction contained 4 bases not matched to a gene. The CDR3 here is CSAGGSGELFF. The CDR3 DNA reads as TGCAGCGCCGGGGGGTCGGGGGAGCTGTTTTTT.

The chain is built from TRBV30 and TRBJ1-2, with D tentatively TRBD1 (5 bases). The CDR3 covers 11 residues. Germline assignment: CDR1 GTSNPN and CDR2 SVGIG (reference sequence). Trimming cost V 7 bases and J 7 bases, with 13 bases left between them. This chain's CDR3 is CALQGMGGYTF. CDR3 sequence (DNA): TGTGCCTTGCAGGGTATGGGTGGCTACACCTTC.

The V and J genes are TRBV6-5 and TRBJ1-5, with D perhaps matching TRBD1 (5 bases). Germline CDR1 MNHEY, CDR2 SVGAGI. Trimming removed 6 bases from V and 0 bases from J, with 12 bases in between. This CDR3 has 15 amino acids. CDR3 bases: TGTGCCAGCAGGGCAATTACAGGTAGCAATCAGCCCCAGCATTTT. This gives the protein CASRAITGSNQPQHF.

This rearrangement joins TRBV5-1 to TRBJ1-1, with unresolved D. The germline CDR1 and CDR2 sequences are SGHRS and YFSETQ. The ends were cut back, 4 bases at V and 5 bases at J, with 15 bases in the middle. This CDR3 is built from 14 residues. DNA for the CDR3: TGCGCCAGCAGCACCAGAGGGAGAGGAACTGAAGCTTTCTTT. Translation gives CASSTRGRGTEAFF.

The V and J genes are TRBV11-2 and TRBJ2-5, with TRBD2 matching over 8 bases. CDR3 length: 16 residues. The germline gives CDR1 SGHAT, CDR2 FQNNGV. The V and J ends lost 0 bases and 1 base, in that order; junction bases with no gene match: 4. The CDR3 loop reads CASSLEFGGAQETQYF. CDR3 nucleotide sequence: TGTGCCAGCAGCTTAGAATTCGGGGGGGCCCAAGAGACCCAGTACTTC.

Comments on this clone: The same CDR3 can be traced to other DNA sequences in this sample. The chain combines TRBV7-9 with TRBJ2-1, with D uncertain. The CDR3 contains 11 residues. V was cut by 5 bases and J by 9 bases, with 8 bases left in between. In germline, CDR1 is SEHNR, CDR2 FQNEAQ (reference sequence). CDR3 DNA sequence: TGTGCCAGCAGCCCTCGACTTGAGCAGTTCTTC. This sequence encodes CASSPRLEQFF.

This clone appeared a few times. The CDR3 spells CASTWRGSYNEQFF. The CDR3 DNA reads TGTGCCAGCACTTGGCGGGGGTCCTACAATGAGCAGTTCTTC. The chain combines TRBV25-1 with TRBJ2-1, with 7 bases aligning to TRBD2. Germline V lookup: CDR1 MGHDK, CDR2 SYGVNS. The trim removed 7 bases at V and 1 base at J, leaving 4 bases unmatched. The CDR3 sequence is 14 residues long.

This clone was picked up a small number of times. The chain couples TRBV9 to TRBJ2-1; D is unclear. CDR1 is SGDLS, CDR2 YYNGEE, per germline. V lost 5 bases to trimming and J lost 8 bases, with 20 bases between them. The CDR3 has 15 residues. The CDR3 DNA is TGTGCCAGCAGTCCCTTCCGCGCACCCGGCGATGAGCAGTTCTTC. This sequence encodes CASSPFRAPGDEQFF.

The rearrangement uses TRBV29-1 and TRBJ2-1; 7 bases fit TRBD2. CDR3 size: 15 residues. CDR1 is SQVTM, CDR2 ANQGSEA, per germline. The V gene end was trimmed by 8 bases and the J gene end by 7 bases; junction bases not matched to a gene: 17. DNA for the CDR3: TGCAGCCCAGTGGGGGAGGGAGTCGCAGGGAATGAGCAGTTCTTC. The encoded protein is CSPVGEGVAGNEQFF.

The J gene is TRBJ2-5, the V gene TRBV2; maybe TRBD1 (6 bases). V lost 6 bases and J lost 3, with 8 bases in between. The CDR3 covers 12 residues. CDR1 is SNHLY, CDR2 FYNNEI, per germline. CDR3 sequence (DNA): TGTGCCAGCAGAGACAGGAAAGAGACCCAGTACTTC. Protein sequence: CASRDRKETQYF. The full variable domain, its missing parts supplied by reference TRBV2 and TRBJ2-5, is EPEVTQTPSHQVTQMGQEVILRCVPISNHLYFYWYRQILGQKVEFLVSFYNNEISEKSEIFDDQFSVERPDGSNFTLKIRSTKLEDSAMYFCASRDRKETQYFGPGTRLLVL.

The V and J genes are TRBV27 and TRBJ2-7, with D uncertain. This CDR3 spans 13 amino acids. Trimming took 4 bases from V and 2 from J, leaving 9 bases between them. Germline CDR1 and CDR2: MNHEY and SMNVEV (reference sequence). CDR3 amino acids: CASSSFMTYEQYF. In DNA, the CDR3 is TGTGCCAGCAGTTCCTTCATGACCTACGAGCAGTACTTC.